One and the same sample provided the 23 T cell receptor beta chains below, sequenced in a study of response to subunit inactivated influenza vaccine. TCRdb recomputed calls from the RT-PCR reads with MiXCR, one row per CDR3 protein. The data contain roughly 710,000 distinct CDR3 sequences, approximately 14% of them singletons. Sequenced here: PBMCs from blood, sampled approximately 15 days before vaccination. The receptors derive from a man aged 45-60 years who received an inactivated influenza vaccine.

The chain joins TRBV5-1 to TRBJ2-3, with 10 bases matching TRBD1. Germline values: CDR1 SGHRS, CDR2 YFSETQ. With V trimmed by 7 bases and J by 6 bases, 5 bases remained unmatched. CDR3 size: 13 residues. For the CDR3, the DNA is TGCGCCAGCGCGACAGGGGGCAAGGATACGCAGTATTTT. This sequence encodes CASATGGKDTQYF.

The CDR3 region has the DNA TGCGCCAGCAGCTTGGGGACAGGTTCCACCCTGGGTAATTCACCCCTCCACTTT. Translation gives CASSLGTGSTLGNSPLHF. The chain combines TRBV5-1 with TRBJ1-6, with 7 bases aligning to TRBD1. The CDR3 extends over 18 amino acids. Trimming removed 0 bases from V and 6 bases from J; junction bases left unmatched: 12. Per germline, CDR1 SGHRS and CDR2 YFSETQ.

V gene TRBV5-1 combines with J gene TRBJ2-5, with TRBD2 identical over 7 bases. The CDR3 has 14 amino acids. Germline CDR1 reads SGHRS; CDR2 reads YFSETQ. The trim removed 4 bases at V and 3 bases at J, leaving 6 bases unmatched. The CDR3 sequence: CASSPGTNKETQYF. The DNA of the CDR3 is TGCGCCAGCAGCCCCGGGACTAATAAAGAGACCCAGTACTTC.

The chain uses TRBV7-2 and TRBJ2-5; D is undetermined. The ends were cut back, 1 base at V and 5 bases at J, with 17 bases in the middle. This CDR3 spans 16 amino acids. CDR1 and CDR2 from the germline V gene are SGHTA and FQGNSA. The CDR3: CASSLGAGIYQETQYF. The CDR3 nucleotides read TGTGCCAGCAGCTTAGGGGCCGGAATCTATCAGGAGACCCAGTACTTC.

This clonotype turned up a few times. V is TRBV6-1 and J is TRBJ2-7, with 9 nucleotides matching TRBD1. The V and J ends lost 5 bases and 2 bases, in that order; junction bases with no gene match: 7. Germline CDR1 MNHNS, CDR2 SASEGT. The CDR3 is 15 amino acids. The CDR3 DNA reads TGTGCCAGCAGTACGGGACAGGGATATCCCTACGAGCAGTACTTC. Translating it yields CASSTGQGYPYEQYF.

This clonotype appeared many times. The rearrangement links TRBV21-1 to TRBJ1-2; no DNA check was done on the table's D call, TRBD1. TRBV21-1 is an annotated pseudogene. CDR3 size: 16 residues. CDR3 nucleotides: TGTGCCAGCAGCAAAAAGGGGACGGGGCCTAACTATGGCTACACCTTC. It encodes CASSKKGTGPNYGYTF.

This chain joins TRBV29-1 and TRBJ2-1; the match to TRBD2 covers 8 bases. Germline trimming cut 3 bases from V and 4 bases from J; bases unmatched to any gene: 8. Germline assignment: CDR1 SQVTM and CDR2 ANQGSEA. The CDR3 totals 15 residues. In DNA, the CDR3 is TGCAGCGTTGACCCCAAGCGGGAGTGGTACAATGAGCAGTTCTTC. It translates to CSVDPKREWYNEQFF.

This clonotype turned up a few times. CDR3 in DNA: TGTGCCAGCAGCTCTAGCCCCTGGACCGAGGGAGGCTACACCTTC. Residues: CASSSSPWTEGGYTF. This chain links TRBV7-8 with TRBJ1-2, with D hard to call. Deletions cut 4 bases from V and 8 bases from J, with 20 bases between. Germline V gives CDR1 SGHVS, CDR2 FQNEAQ. This CDR3 comprises 15 residues.

Comment on this clonotype: A junction boundary mismatches the germline segment, possibly from a read error. CDR3 sequence reads: CPSSYADRYNEQFF. The DNA for the CDR3 is TGTCCCAGCAGTTACGCGGACAGATACAATGAGCAGTTCTTC. The rearrangement links TRBV6-5 to TRBJ2-1; tentative D call: TRBD1 (6 bases). The CDR3 has 14 residues. Looked up from germline, CDR1 is MNHEY and CDR2 is SVGAGI.

This clonotype was detected only a few times. The chain joins TRBV9 to TRBJ2-5; 7 positions match TRBD2. The CDR3 runs to 15 residues. V shed 6 bases, J shed 6 bases, and the junction held 14 bases outside the gene matches. CDR1 and CDR2 (germline): SGDLS, YYNGEE. The CDR3 nucleotides are TGTGCCAGCACCCCCGCTCAGGAGCGGGGAAAGACCCAGTACTTC. Its protein is CASTPAQERGKTQYF.

The table lists this clonotype with a few counts. The chain has TRBV5-1 and TRBJ1-6; D remains ambiguous. The CDR3 consists of 15 residues. Trimming pared 3 bases from V and 7 bases from J, leaving 14 bases between. Germline V gene sequence: CDR1 SGHRS, CDR2 YFSETQ. The CDR3 here is CASSSIPGKNSPLHF. DNA of the CDR3: TGCGCCAGCAGCTCTATTCCGGGGAAAAATTCACCCCTCCACTTT. Full variable domain (missing parts from reference TRBV5-1 and TRBJ1-6): KAGVTQTPRYLIKTRGQQVTLSCSPISGHRSVSWYQQTPGQGLQFLFEYFSETQRNKGNFPGRFSGRQFSNSRSEMNVSTLELGDSALYLCASSSIPGKNSPLHFGNGTRLTVT.

The chain joins TRBV7-2 to TRBJ2-1; 8 bases match TRBD1. The CDR3 is made up of 14 amino acids. V was pared by 8 bases and J by 6 bases, with 9 bases of the junction left unmatched. Per the germline V gene, CDR1 is SGHTA and CDR2 is FQGNSA. The CDR3 region is CASGTGQVFNEQFF. In DNA, the CDR3 is TGTGCCAGCGGGACGGGACAGGTTTTCAATGAGCAGTTCTTC.

J is TRBJ2-7 and V is TRBV28; TRBD2 matches at 15 bases. The CDR3 runs 19 residues. Germline CDR1 and CDR2: MDHEN and SYDVKM. Trimming took 4 bases from V and 2 from J; bases not matched to a gene: 12. The CDR3 here is CASSSPPGLAGGTPYEQYF. CDR3 sequence (DNA): TGTGCCAGCAGTTCCCCTCCGGGACTAGCGGGAGGCACCCCCTACGAGCAGTACTTC.

This clonotype was seen a handful of times. The J gene is TRBJ2-3, the V gene TRBV28, with TRBD1 identical over 9 bases. The V segment lost 7 bases and the J segment 2 bases; nucleotides outside the gene matches: 10. In germline, CDR1 is MDHEN, CDR2 SYDVKM. The CDR3 sequence is 16 residues long. CDR3 region: CASTQDGTGITDTQYF. CDR3 bases: TGTGCCAGCACCCAGGACGGGACAGGGATCACAGATACGCAGTATTTT.

This clonotype was seen ten or more times. The chain has TRBV5-6 and TRBJ2-1, with D possibly TRBD1 on 6 matching bases. Germline loops: CDR1 SGHDT, CDR2 YYEEEE. V lost 4 bases and J lost 0, with 11 bases in between. The CDR3 has 15 amino acids. The chain's CDR3 is CASSPGHLSYNEQFF. CDR3 in DNA: TGTGCCAGCAGCCCGGGACATCTCTCCTACAATGAGCAGTTCTTC.

A remark on this clonotype: One end of the junction varies from germline; a read error may be responsible. This rearrangement joins TRBV7-2 to TRBJ2-6; possibly TRBD1 or TRBD2 for D (6 bases each). Germline V CDR1 and CDR2: SGHTA, FQGNSA. The CDR3 runs 15 residues. CDR3 bases: TGTGCCAGCAGATTAGGGGGGTCTGGGGCCAACGTCCTGACTTTC. It specifies CASRLGGSGANVLTF.

A few counts support this clonotype. This chain connects TRBV20-1 to TRBJ2-7; 7 bases line up with TRBD1. Germline V CDR1 and CDR2: DFQATT, SNEGSKA (reference sequence). After removal of 6 bases from V and 3 bases from J, the junction contained 14 bases not matched to a gene. This CDR3 is built from 15 residues. This chain's CDR3 is CSAPLSTGVGYEQYF. Here the CDR3 DNA reads TGCAGTGCGCCCCTTAGCACAGGGGTGGGCTACGAGCAGTACTTC.

This clonotype was counted only a few times. The J gene is TRBJ1-1, the V gene TRBV5-1; TRBD1 matches at 7 bases. Trimming at V came to 3 bases and at J to 1 base, leaving 6 bases not matched to a gene. This CDR3 contains 15 residues. Germline V lookup: CDR1 SGHRS, CDR2 YFSETQ. The CDR3 DNA follows: TGCGCCAGCAGCTCGTTACAGGGGAAGAACACTGAAGCTTTCTTT. Protein: CASSSLQGKNTEAFF. Based on the CDR3 plus reference TRBV5-1 and TRBJ1-1, the full variable domain is KAGVTQTPRYLIKTRGQQVTLSCSPISGHRSVSWYQQTPGQGLQFLFEYFSETQRNKGNFPGRFSGRQFSNSRSEMNVSTLELGDSALYLCASSSLQGKNTEAFFGQGTRLTVV.

This clonotype was observed a few times. V is TRBV28 and J is TRBJ2-7; D ambiguous. In germline, CDR1 is MDHEN, CDR2 SYDVKM. The V end lost 3 bases, the J end lost 0 bases, and 12 bases lay between the germline ends. CDR3 size: 15 residues. Written as DNA, the CDR3 is TGTGCCAGCAGTTTTCTTCCCACGAGCTCCTACGAGCAGTACTTC. Translation gives CASSFLPTSSYEQYF.

In this sample, this clonotype turned up a few times. The chain combines TRBV20-1 with TRBJ1-1; D gene ambiguous. Germline CDR1 DFQATT, CDR2 SNEGSKA (reference sequence). The CDR3 contains 14 residues. The V gene lost 6 bases and the J gene lost 4 bases, with 18 bases spanning the gap. CDR3 in amino acids: CSARSRARGTEAFF. DNA for the CDR3: TGCAGTGCGAGAAGCCGGGCTCGTGGCACTGAAGCTTTCTTT.

A few counts support this clonotype. The chain is built from TRBV4-2 and TRBJ1-5; D call uncertain. V gave up 3 bases and J gave up 1 base, with 13 bases separating them. CDR3 length: 16 residues. Per the germline V gene, CDR1 is LGHNA and CDR2 is YNFKEQ. Here the CDR3 reads CASSHDWLGSNQPQHF. Here the CDR3 DNA reads TGTGCCAGCAGCCACGACTGGCTTGGCAGCAATCAGCCCCAGCATTTT.

This clonotype appeared a few times. The rearrangement links TRBV12-3 or TRBV12-4 to TRBJ2-4; TRBD2 matches at 7 bases. V lost 6 bases to trimming and J lost 2 bases; unmatched junction nucleotides: 7. This CDR3 has 15 amino acids. The CDR3 sequence: CASSPRGGTKNIQYF. The DNA of the CDR3 is TGTGCCAGCAGCCCCCGGGGAGGGACCAAAAACATTCAGTACTTC.

A few counts support this clonotype. This sequence joins TRBV5-5 and TRBJ2-5; no reliable D call. V was cut by 1 base and J by 5 bases, with 12 bases left in between. The length of the CDR3 is 14 residues. Germline CDR1 is SGHKS and CDR2 is YYEKEE (reference sequence). CDR3 residues: CASSLSWVRETQYF. The CDR3 DNA reads as TGTGCCAGCAGCTTGTCCTGGGTCCGGGAGACCCAGTACTTC.